The 8 T cell receptor beta chains presented below share a single source sample, sequenced in a study of control samples from healthy donors and cancer patients. The data were produced by immunoSEQ multiplex PCR, yet TCRdb's version contains in-frame clones alone and is incomplete. Here the sample spans 160,000 or so clones, roughly 95% being singletons. The material sequenced was blood. The source is a woman in her twenties or thirties in good health.

To note about this clone: Mismatch with germline at one junction end may stem from a read error. The rearrangement joins TRBV7-7 to TRBJ2-2; the match to TRBD1 covers 8 bases. Germline CDR1 is SSHAT and CDR2 is FNYEAQ (reference sequence). This CDR3 comprises 16 residues. For the CDR3, the DNA is TGTGCTAGCAGCCTCGGGACAGGTCCCTTAGCCGGGGAGCTGTTTTTT. Its protein product is CASSLGTGPLAGELFF. The full variable domain, in which reference TRBV7-7 and TRBJ2-2 provide the parts outside the CDR3, is GAGVSQSPRYKVTKRGQDVTLRCDPISSHATLYWYQQALGQGPEFLTYFNYEAQPDKSGLPSDRFSAERPEGSISTLTIQRTEQRDSAMYRCASSLGTGPLAGELFFGEGSRLTVL.

In this sample, this clone turned up once. This chain joins TRBV24-1 and TRBJ2-5, with D perhaps TRBD1 or TRBD2 (6 bases each). Per germline, CDR1 KGHDR and CDR2 SFDVKD. V was pared by 1 base and J by 6 bases, with 8 bases between. The CDR3 loop spans 13 amino acids. CDR3 bases: TGTGCCACCAGTGATTTAGGGGGGCAGACCCAGTACTTC. Protein product: CATSDLGGQTQYF.

This chain joins TRBV3-1 (or the pseudogene TRBV3-2) and TRBJ1-2; the D gene is possibly TRBD1 (6 bases). The CDR3 length is 14 residues. The ends were cut back, 5 bases at V and 1 base at J, with 11 bases in the middle. Germline assignment: CDR1 LGHDT and CDR2 YNNKEL (reference sequence). The DNA for the CDR3 is TGTGCCAGCAGCGGGGGAGGGGGTAACTATGGCTACACCTTC. Its protein is CASSGGGGNYGYTF.

This rearrangement joins TRBV6-5 to TRBJ1-2, with unresolved D. The CDR3 has 13 residues. V shed 6 bases and J shed 4 bases, with 12 bases lying between them. CDR1 and CDR2 (germline): MNHEY, SVGAGI. In DNA form, the CDR3 reads TGTGCCAGCAGAACTGGTGGGAGCTATGGCTACACCTTC. It is translated as CASRTGGSYGYTF.

The V gene is TRBV7-9, the J gene TRBJ2-1; the D gene is possibly TRBD1 (8 bases). The CDR3 is made up of 19 amino acids. Trimming pared 3 bases from V and 1 base from J, leaving 22 bases between. Germline V gene sequence: CDR1 SEHNR, CDR2 FQNEAQ (reference sequence). This chain's CDR3 is CASSFRGLASGRSYNEQFF. The CDR3 coding sequence is TGTGCCAGCAGCTTCAGGGGGCTGGCTAGCGGAAGATCCTACAATGAGCAGTTCTTC.

The chain recombines TRBV6-1 with TRBJ1-3, with D possibly TRBD1 on 6 matching bases. Germline lookup yields CDR1 MNHNS and CDR2 SASEGT. V lost 2 bases, J lost 0 bases, and 17 bases lay in between. This CDR3 contains 18 residues. CDR3 loop: CASSERDISLGSGNTIYF. The CDR3 region has the DNA TGTGCCAGCAGTGAAAGGGACATCTCCTTGGGCTCTGGAAACACCATATATTTT.

V gene TRBV9 combines with J gene TRBJ1-2; 12 bases match TRBD1. The CDR3 runs 17 residues. The germline V gene encodes CDR1 SGDLS and CDR2 YYNGEE. V was pared by 4 bases and J by 4 bases, with 11 bases of the junction left unmatched. The CDR3: CASSPTRDRGLVYGYTF. DNA of the CDR3: TGTGCCAGCAGCCCCACCCGGGACAGGGGGCTTGTCTATGGCTACACCTTC.

The rearrangement uses TRBV5-6 and TRBJ1-5, with D uncertain. The V gene lost 2 bases and the J gene lost 4 bases, with 4 bases spanning the gap. Germline V gene sequence: CDR1 SGHDT, CDR2 YYEEEE. The CDR3 length is 12 residues. CDR3 loop: CASSFGNQPQHF. The CDR3 region has the DNA TGTGCCAGCAGCTTTGGGAATCAGCCCCAGCATTTT.